Sequencing of this T cell receptor (beta chain) was carried out in a study of cytomegalovirus exposure and HLA in healthy donors (dated by TCRdb to about 2017). About the study as a whole: According to an earlier analysis of 587 of the donors, about 179 million T cells yielded over 100 million unique TCR beta sequences and about 280 Gb of sequence data. An early release covering roughly 600 HLA-typed donors comprised about 300 gigabases of sequencing data and 85 million or so unique TCR sequences. Among the roughly 400 genotyped donors, approximately 76% belonged to the genetic ancestry cluster associated with self-reported Caucasian donors. The aim of the study was to test whether cataloging public T cell receptors could identify signatures of past pathogen exposure. The study profiled the T cell repertoires of hundreds of subjects by immunosequencing and related them to cytomegalovirus serostatus. Besides the first cohort of around 670 subjects, a separate validation cohort made up of over 100 different subjects was used. High-throughput TCR immunosequencing, statistical association of individual TCRs with disease status, and machine learning were combined to predict cytomegalovirus infection status. In a later analysis, previously published TCR beta repertoires from about 670 donors were re-analyzed and high-resolution HLA genotyping was added so that TCR occurrence patterns could be studied. The later analysis used no new phenotypic data to find candidate immune exposures, relying instead on TCR beta sequences and their occurrence across donors. To decide whether each TCR beta V gene segment behaved as functional or pseudogenic, an earlier analysis of some 540 of the donors relied on high-throughput TCR beta sequencing. Donor age, sex, ethnicity and CMV serostatus were compiled alongside the repertoire data. A later genetic analysis used genome-wide SNP genotypes for about 60% of the roughly 670 donors, treating that subset as a discovery cohort. Every discovery cohort repertoire had been produced on one sequencing platform. HLA typing included class I and class II loci at four-digit resolution. The number of donors typed differed by locus, with roughly 629-640 for A, B, C, DRB1 and DQB1, more than 500 for DQA1, over 600 for DPA1, and around 450 for DPB1. About 5 DR-DQ haplotypes were handled as single units for association and clustering, since linkage in the cohort was strong. Across 300 to 500 genotyped donors of the cohort, an average of 235,054 unique TCR beta nucleotide sequences per donor were sequenced, and 15% to 20% of those sequences were non-productive. Beyond this particular receptor, the publication reports: Correlated functional status among segregating V segments might reflect linkage disequilibrium, but an unknown experimental factor could not be ruled out. In vitro tests confirmed that three of the cytomegalovirus-associated TCR beta chains recognize cytomegalovirus antigens. In an earlier analysis of roughly 500 of the donors, most TCR beta V segments appeared in productive rearrangements about 90% or about 30% of the time, broadly matching IMGT annotations. Sequencing depth was assumed to be roughly uniform across donors in the presence/absence analyses, though that assumption may not hold. The classifier was reported to diagnose cytomegalovirus status with high specificity and sensitivity in both the original cohort and the validation cohort. A further reported finding was that TCR beta sequences accurately predicted the HLA-A and HLA-B alleles for most subjects in the first cohort. A later analysis found that TCR association rates varied across HLA loci, with DRB1 alleles showing the most associated TCRs and HLA-C alleles the fewest. CMV serostatus was the only immune exposure information available for the cohort. In a later genetic analysis, fewer N-insertions in productive TCRs were reported among donors in an Asian-associated ancestry cluster than the roughly 640-donor mean. Some IMGT-functional V segments, including TRBV6-2 and TRBV6-3, could not be told apart with the 87-base-pair reads, so those segments were excluded. Most CMV-associated TCR beta chains appeared to be HLA-restricted in a later analysis, and the HLA associations seemed to be driven largely by CMV exposure. An association between a missense DCLRE1C variant and V-gene and J-gene trimming of TCR beta chains was found in a later genetic analysis and replicated in an independent cohort. In this cohort, only TCR beta chains were sequenced, and detectable features were limited by the absence of alpha or paired-chain data. Because some donors lacked HLA typing at each locus, the association tests relied only on the typed subset. The authors suggested that the approach could potentially be generalized to other disease states and immunological phenotypes. Across donors, most TCR sequences were observed very rarely, whereas some public TCRs were present in many individuals. A later analysis found that HLA-associated TCR beta chains were more clonally expanded and had lower generation probabilities than equally common non-associated chains. Strong co-occurrence of HLA alleles, especially DR and DQ, made assigning TCR associations to individual alleles difficult. A total of 150 to 200 TCR beta chains were listed by the study as associated with cytomegalovirus. A cluster of highly shared sequence variants was judged likely to be a technical artifact of the sequencing pipeline. Because counts were too low, seventeen rarely observed V segments, including chromosome 9 orphons, were excluded from the earlier analysis of about 500 of the donors. According to a later analysis, parvovirus B19, influenza, CMV and Epstein-Barr virus appeared linked to several top co-occurrence clusters. Specific HLA alleles were associated with 16,951 TCR beta sequences at a false discovery rate of 0.05 in a later analysis.

Concerning this clone: What antigen it recognizes has not been identified. Qualities for individual bases were not recorded, and no much larger clone is one base off. The same CDR3 also results from other DNA sequences found in this sample.

The trim is 1 base for V and 0 bases for J, with a gap of 8 bases between the germline ends. The germline V gene gives CDR1 as MNHNS and CDR2 as SASEGT. The CDR3 goes from the cysteine to the phenylalanine over 15 residues. The retained sequence is limited to the CDR3, 45 bases, with the frame set at the first base. The library was generated by the immunoSEQ multiplex PCR assay. For the multiplex PCR, a mixture combining 60 forward primers for TCR Vbeta segments and 13 reverse primers for TCR Jbeta segments was used. A multiplex PCR assay on genomic DNA amplified the CDR3 region of rearranged TCR beta genes. The Illumina HiSeq System was used to sequence the amplified TCR beta libraries as 87-base-pair reads. Under the source paper's analysis protocol: A later analysis tallied around 82 million unique TCR beta chains across the 650 to 750 repertoires, and roughly 11 million of those chains were shared by two or more donors. A nearest-neighbor algorithm error-corrected the raw reads and collapsed the reads into unique sequences, merging closely related sequences to remove PCR and sequencing errors. CDR3 sequences were aligned to IMGT reference sequences to assign V, D and J gene segments. For a sequence to be retained, a match of at least six nucleotides to both a V gene segment and a J gene segment was required. Rearrangements were called productive when the CDR3 lacked stop codons and stayed in frame with V and J; all others were non-productive. Following IMGT convention, CDR3 was defined as the stretch from the second conserved V-encoded cysteine up to the conserved J-encoded phenylalanine. The earlier analysis of fewer than 700 of the donors excluded sequences that lacked an unambiguous match to a single V gene segment. In an earlier analysis of 587 of the donors, a V segment was called functional when productive rearrangements were above 56.7%, and segregating when the standard deviation between donors exceeded 5%. To diagnose cytomegalovirus status from the catalog of TCR beta chain sequences, a statistical classification framework was built. In a later analysis, TCR nucleotide sequences were compared against IMGT/GENE-DB human TR gene sequences so that V and J genes could be assigned. A later analysis assigned CDR3 sequences and most-parsimonious VDJ recombination scenarios with the TCRdist pipeline. In a later analysis, every TCR beta chain was defined by the combination of its CDR3 amino acid sequence and its V-gene family, and reads without a unique V-gene family were dropped. To address suspected cross-contamination and a sequencing artifact, a later analysis removed 450 to 700 highly shared, low-generation-probability nucleotide sequences. For each public chain, a later analysis derived a clonal expansion index from normalized ranks of inferred template counts within each repertoire. Generation probabilities in a later analysis came from a VDJ recombination model fitted to out-of-frame rearrangements, and those results were checked against IGoR. Hypergeometric tests were used in a later analysis to score TCR-TCR, TCR-HLA and TCR-CMV co-occurrence, with a repertoire-size bias correction applied to the TCR pairs. To estimate false discovery rates, a later analysis permuted the HLA or CMV assignments 20 times. In a later analysis, co-occurring TCRs were grouped using DBSCAN, and TCRdist sequence similarity was added for clustering within HLA-allele-positive subsets. Repertoires with fewer than 30,000 or more than 120,000 public chains were left out of co-occurrence clustering, as were a handful of repertoires with anomalous nucleotide sharing. TCRdb carries this immuneACCESS record with in-frame sequences only. Its versions omit some clonotypes, under half of them owing to an unresolved V gene in the studies checked, with the rest unexplained. V and J calls and clone size are as listed in that table; D and trimming were resolved from the DNA. A total of fewer than 250,000 clones appear in this sample, 75% of them only once. The ten top clones hold 1.8% of the sample.

In total, around 600 healthy bone marrow donors made up the cohort. At the time of sampling, every cohort member was nominally healthy, though immune exposures that went unrecorded were likely present. The donor was CMV seronegative and was included in the group of 352 seronegative cohort members. Each donor provided a peripheral blood sample, and peripheral blood mononuclear cells were used for TCR beta sequencing. The Qiagen DNeasy Blood Extraction Kit was used to extract genomic DNA from the blood cell samples. Material for sequencing was PBMCs. This sequence originates from a woman between 25 and 40 years old in good health and CMV-seronegative. The chain is made from TRBV6-1 and TRBJ2-3, and TRBD2 may be the D gene, going by 6 matching bases. Read as DNA, the sequence is TGTGCCAGCAGTGAAGGAGGGAGGAGCACAGATACGCAGTATTTT. Its protein reads: CASSEGGRSTDTQYF.